Listed below are T cell receptor beta chains from one sample, sequenced in a study of blood T cell repertoires in COVID-19. The assay was immunoSEQ multiplex PCR, and TCRdb's table has in-frame clones only and misses some. The repertoire holds hundreds of thousands of clones, with 65% to 90% as singletons. Material: peripheral blood. All receptors come from a woman in her sixties or seventies with COVID-19, enrolled during active disease. The conserved cysteine and the conserved F or W are not part of the CDR3 here. A D gene is named only where the DNA matches it firmly.

TRBV7-8,TRBJ1-1,.,ASSLQGNTEAF
TRBV2,TRBJ2-3,TRBD2,ASRTSGGGTDTQY
TRBV5-1,TRBJ2-2,.,ASSTGHFQNTGELF
TRBV25-1,TRBJ1-1,.,ASSGQFMNTEAF
TRBV9,TRBJ1-5,.,ASSEGRANQPQH
TRBV10-2,TRBJ2-6,.,ASSEAAGRPGANVLT
TRBV4-2,TRBJ2-4,TRBD2,ASSRPGLAGGLAKNIQY
TRBV27,TRBJ2-2,TRBD2,ASSFSGGWTGELF
TRBV10-1,TRBJ2-7,.,ASSESEPGGFRYEQY
TRBV5-1,TRBJ1-2,TRBD1,ASSPGDRPNYGYT
TRBV7-7,TRBJ1-3,TRBD1,ASSTGAGNTIY
TRBV5-1,TRBJ2-7,TRBD2,ASSALSGGISYEQY
TRBV9,TRBJ1-1,TRBD1,ASSVGTGGNTEAF
TRBV19,TRBJ2-1,.,ASSIGQGGWNEQF
TRBV13,TRBJ2-2,TRBD2,ACRRGTSTGELF
TRBV11-3,TRBJ1-2,.,ASSSRSGAALANYGYT
TRBV10-3,TRBJ2-7,TRBD2,AISESRGLAGTYEQY
TRBV6-5,TRBJ1-2,.,ASSYSRGYGYT
TRBV27,TRBJ1-5,.,ASSLGAPEDGQPQH
TRBV3-1/TRBV3-2,TRBJ2-7,.,ASSQGMLGGTYEQY
TRBV27,TRBJ2-1,TRBD2,ASSRGGNEQF
TRBV6-2/TRBV6-3,TRBJ1-1,.,ASSNPLWGAGTEAF
TRBV30,TRBJ1-2,.,AWAGSTGGGYT
TRBV18,TRBJ2-6,TRBD1,ASSSGQAGANVLT
TRBV9,TRBJ2-3,TRBD2,ASSVLAGGHTDTQY
TRBV6-4,TRBJ2-7,TRBD2,ASRRTVGRILYEQY
TRBV28,TRBJ1-2,.,ASSLSGAIYGYT
TRBV7-8,TRBJ2-1,TRBD2,ASSPSSGGAPNEQF
TRBV6-5,TRBJ2-7,.,ASSYGSRSYEQY
TRBV6-4,TRBJ2-7,TRBD2,ASSPSGGSSYEQY
TRBV28,TRBJ1-2,TRBD1,ASSFPGQGARYGYT
TRBV5-1,TRBJ2-2,.,ASSLYLANTGELF